Sequencing of this TCR beta chain was carried out in a study of T cell repertoires in cytomegalovirus infection. The CDR3 sequence is 12 residues long. V was shortened by 5 bases and J by 5 bases, with 9 bases between the two germline ends. One entry per CDR3 protein results from TCRdb running MiXCR on the reads. Found here are some 450,000 distinct CDR3 sequences, about a third of them singletons; the top ten hold roughly 13%. The chain combines TRBV12-3 or TRBV12-4 with TRBJ1-1; D unclear. Material for sequencing was PBMCs. The source of this sequence is a human donor in good health (CMV status not recorded). Some clones in this sample may be carry-over from other donors' samples. CDR3 amino acids: CASSPQWTEAFF. The CDR3 nucleotides are TGTGCCAGCAGTCCCCAATGGACTGAAGCTTTCTTT.